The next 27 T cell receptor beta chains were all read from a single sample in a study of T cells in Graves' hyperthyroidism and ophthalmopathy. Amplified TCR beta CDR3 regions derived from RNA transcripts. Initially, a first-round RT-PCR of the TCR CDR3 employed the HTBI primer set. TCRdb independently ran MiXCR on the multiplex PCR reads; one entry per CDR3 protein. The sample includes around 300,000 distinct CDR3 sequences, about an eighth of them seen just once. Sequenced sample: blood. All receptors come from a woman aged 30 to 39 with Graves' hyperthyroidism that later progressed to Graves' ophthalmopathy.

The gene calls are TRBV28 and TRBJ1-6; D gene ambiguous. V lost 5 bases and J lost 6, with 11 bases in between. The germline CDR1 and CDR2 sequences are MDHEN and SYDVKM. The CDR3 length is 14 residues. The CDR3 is CASSTREGNSPLHF. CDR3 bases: TGTGCCAGCAGTACGAGGGAGGGTAATTCACCCCTCCACTTT.

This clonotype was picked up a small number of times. The DNA for the CDR3 is TGCGCCAGCAGACCCCCACCTGGGACTAGCGGGGGACGGGATGAGCAGTTCTTC. This translates into CASRPPPGTSGGRDEQFF. The chain combines TRBV4-3 with TRBJ2-1; TRBD2 agrees at 14 bases. Losses at the gene ends were 6 bases for V and 8 bases for J; bases not matched to a gene: 15. Germline CDR1 is LGHNA and CDR2 is YSLEER. This CDR3 is 18 amino acids long.

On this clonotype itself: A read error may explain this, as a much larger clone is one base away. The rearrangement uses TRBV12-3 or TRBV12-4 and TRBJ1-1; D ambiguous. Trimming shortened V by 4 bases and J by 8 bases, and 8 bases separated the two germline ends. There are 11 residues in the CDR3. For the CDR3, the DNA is TGTGCCAGCAGTTCCGGGGAGGAAGCTTTCTTT. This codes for CASSSGEEAFF.

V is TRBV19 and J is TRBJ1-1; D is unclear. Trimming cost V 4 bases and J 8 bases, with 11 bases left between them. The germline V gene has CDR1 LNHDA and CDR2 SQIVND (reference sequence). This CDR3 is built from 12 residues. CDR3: CASSSTRAEAFF. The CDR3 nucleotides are TGTGCCAGTAGTAGCACGAGGGCAGAAGCTTTCTTT.

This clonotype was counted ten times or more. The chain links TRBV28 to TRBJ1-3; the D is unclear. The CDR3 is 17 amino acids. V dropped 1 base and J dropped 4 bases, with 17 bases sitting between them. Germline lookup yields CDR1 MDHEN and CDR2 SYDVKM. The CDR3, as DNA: TGTGCCAGCAGTTTATATGGTACCTCATTAGGGGGAAACACCATATATTTT. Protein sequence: CASSLYGTSLGGNTIYF.

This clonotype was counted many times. CDR3 region: CASSWGGGGQGASEAFF. DNA for the CDR3: TGTGCCAGCAGTTGGGGGGGAGGGGGCCAGGGGGCTTCTGAAGCTTTCTTT. The V gene is TRBV12-3 or TRBV12-4, the J gene TRBJ1-1; 8 nucleotides match TRBD1. Trimming removed 4 bases from V and 6 bases from J; junction bases left unmatched: 16. This CDR3 is 17 amino acids long.

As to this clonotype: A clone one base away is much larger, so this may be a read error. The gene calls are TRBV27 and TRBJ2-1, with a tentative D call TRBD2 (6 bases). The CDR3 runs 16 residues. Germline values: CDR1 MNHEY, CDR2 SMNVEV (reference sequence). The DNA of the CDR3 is TGTACCAGCAGTTCTATAGCGGTGGGCTCCTACAATGAGCAGTTCTTC. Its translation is CTSSSIAVGSYNEQFF.

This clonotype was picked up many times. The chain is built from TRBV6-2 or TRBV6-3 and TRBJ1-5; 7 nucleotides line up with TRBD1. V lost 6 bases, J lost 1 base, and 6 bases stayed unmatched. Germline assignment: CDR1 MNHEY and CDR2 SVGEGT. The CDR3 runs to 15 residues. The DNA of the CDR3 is TGTGCCAGCAGGGGAGACAGGGTAAGCAATCAGCCCCAGCATTTT. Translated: CASRGDRVSNQPQHF.

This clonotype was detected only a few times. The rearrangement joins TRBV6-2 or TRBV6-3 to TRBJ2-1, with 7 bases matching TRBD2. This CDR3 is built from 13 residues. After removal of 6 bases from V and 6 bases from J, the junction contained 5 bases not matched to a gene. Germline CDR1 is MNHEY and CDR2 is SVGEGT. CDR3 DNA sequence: TGTGCCAGCAGGCTAGCGGCAATCAATGAGCAGTTCTTC. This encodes CASRLAAINEQFF.

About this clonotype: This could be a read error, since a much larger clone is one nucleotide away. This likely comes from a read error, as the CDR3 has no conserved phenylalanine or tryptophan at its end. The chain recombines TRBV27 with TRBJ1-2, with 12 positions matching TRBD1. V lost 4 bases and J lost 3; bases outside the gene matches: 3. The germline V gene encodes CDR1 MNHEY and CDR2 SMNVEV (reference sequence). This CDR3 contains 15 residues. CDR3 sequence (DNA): TGTGCCAGCAGTTCGGGACAGGGGGCCGACTATGGCTACACCCTC. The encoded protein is CASSSGQGADYGYTL.

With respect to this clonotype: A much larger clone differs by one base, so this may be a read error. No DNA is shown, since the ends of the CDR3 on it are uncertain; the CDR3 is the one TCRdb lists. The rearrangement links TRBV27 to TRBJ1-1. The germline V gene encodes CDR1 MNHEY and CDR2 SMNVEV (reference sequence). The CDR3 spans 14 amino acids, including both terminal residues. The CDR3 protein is CASSTSTENTEAFF.

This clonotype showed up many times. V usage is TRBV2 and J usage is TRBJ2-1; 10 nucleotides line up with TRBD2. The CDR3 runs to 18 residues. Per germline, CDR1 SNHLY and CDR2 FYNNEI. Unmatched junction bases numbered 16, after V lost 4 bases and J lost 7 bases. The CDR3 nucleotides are TGTGCCAGCAGTGCGGGGGGGGGACTAGCGTATATTTGGAATGAGCAGTTCTTC. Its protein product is CASSAGGGLAYIWNEQFF.

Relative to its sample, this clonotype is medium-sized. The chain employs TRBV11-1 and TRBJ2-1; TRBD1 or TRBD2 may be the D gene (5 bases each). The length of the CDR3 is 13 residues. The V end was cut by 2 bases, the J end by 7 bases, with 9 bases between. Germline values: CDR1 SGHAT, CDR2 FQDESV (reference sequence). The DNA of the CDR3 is TGTGCCAGCAGCTTATCCTGGGGGAATGAGCAGTTCTTC. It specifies CASSLSWGNEQFF.

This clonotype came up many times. The CDR3 reads CSARRQSSTDTQYF. CDR3 bases: TGCAGTGCTAGAAGACAATCTAGCACAGATACGCAGTATTTT. The chain carries TRBV20-1 and TRBJ2-3; no clear D gene. V lost 2 bases, J lost 0 bases, and 9 bases lay in between. The length of the CDR3 is 14 residues. CDR1 and CDR2 (germline): DFQATT, SNEGSKA (reference sequence).

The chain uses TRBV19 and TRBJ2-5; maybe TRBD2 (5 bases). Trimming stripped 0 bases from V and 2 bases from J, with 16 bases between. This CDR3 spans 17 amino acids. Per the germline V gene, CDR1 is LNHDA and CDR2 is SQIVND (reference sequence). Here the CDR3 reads CASSIDPRGKGQETQYF. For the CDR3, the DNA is TGTGCCAGTAGTATAGACCCCCGAGGGAAGGGACAAGAGACCCAGTACTTC.

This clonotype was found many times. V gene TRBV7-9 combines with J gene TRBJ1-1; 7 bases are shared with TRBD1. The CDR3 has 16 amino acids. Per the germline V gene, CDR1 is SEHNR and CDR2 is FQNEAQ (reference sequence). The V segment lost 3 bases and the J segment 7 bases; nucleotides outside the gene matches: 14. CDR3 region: CASSFSETGWVFEAFF. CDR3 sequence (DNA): TGTGCCAGCAGCTTTTCCGAGACAGGGTGGGTCTTTGAAGCTTTCTTT. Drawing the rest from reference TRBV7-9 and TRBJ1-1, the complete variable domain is DTGVSQNPRHKITKRGQNVTFRCDPISEHNRLYWYRQTLGQGPEFLTYFQNEAQLEKSRLLSDRFSAERPKGSFSTLEIQRTEQGDSAMYLCASSFSETGWVFEAFFGQGTRLTVV.

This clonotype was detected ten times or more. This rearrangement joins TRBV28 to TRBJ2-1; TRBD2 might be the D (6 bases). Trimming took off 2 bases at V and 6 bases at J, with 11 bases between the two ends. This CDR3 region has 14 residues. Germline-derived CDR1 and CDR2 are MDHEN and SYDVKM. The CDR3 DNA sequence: TGTGCCAGCAGTTTAGAGACTAGTGCCAATGAGCAGTTCTTC. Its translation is CASSLETSANEQFF.

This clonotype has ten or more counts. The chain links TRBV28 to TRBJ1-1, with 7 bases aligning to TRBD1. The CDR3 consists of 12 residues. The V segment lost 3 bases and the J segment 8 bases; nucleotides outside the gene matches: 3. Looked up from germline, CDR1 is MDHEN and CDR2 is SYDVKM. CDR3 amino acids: CASSFTGAEAFF. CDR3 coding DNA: TGTGCCAGCAGTTTCACAGGGGCGGAAGCTTTCTTT.

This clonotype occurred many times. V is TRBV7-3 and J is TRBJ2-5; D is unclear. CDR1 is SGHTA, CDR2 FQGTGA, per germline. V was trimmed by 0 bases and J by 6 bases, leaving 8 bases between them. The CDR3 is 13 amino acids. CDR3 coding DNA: TGTGCCAGCAGCTTAACGTCCATACAGACCCAGTACTTC. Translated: CASSLTSIQTQYF.

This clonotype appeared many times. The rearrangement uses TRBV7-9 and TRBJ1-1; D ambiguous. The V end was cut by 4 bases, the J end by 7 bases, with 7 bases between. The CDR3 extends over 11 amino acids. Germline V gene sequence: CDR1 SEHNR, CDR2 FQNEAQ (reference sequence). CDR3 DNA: TGTGCCAGCAGCTCCATAGATGAAGCTTTCTTT. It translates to CASSSIDEAFF.

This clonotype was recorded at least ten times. The CDR3 is CASSWVTRPGEQYF. CDR3 sequence (DNA): TGTGCCAGCAGCTGGGTTACACGGCCCGGGGAGCAGTACTTC. V gene TRBV6-1 combines with J gene TRBJ2-7; D not certain. The CDR3 is made up of 14 amino acids. The V end lost 6 bases, the J end lost 7 bases, and 19 bases lay between the germline ends. CDR1 and CDR2 from the germline V gene are MNHNS and SASEGT.

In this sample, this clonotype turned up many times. CDR3 bases: TGCAGTGCTAGAGATCGTGACAGGGGCCTTAACCCGGACACTGAAGCTTTCTTT. Translating it yields CSARDRDRGLNPDTEAFF. The rearrangement links TRBV20-1 to TRBJ1-1, with TRBD1 identical over 8 bases. Germline loops: CDR1 DFQATT, CDR2 SNEGSKA (reference sequence). This CDR3 spans 18 amino acids. J was trimmed by 3 bases and V by 0 bases; bases with no gene match: 15.

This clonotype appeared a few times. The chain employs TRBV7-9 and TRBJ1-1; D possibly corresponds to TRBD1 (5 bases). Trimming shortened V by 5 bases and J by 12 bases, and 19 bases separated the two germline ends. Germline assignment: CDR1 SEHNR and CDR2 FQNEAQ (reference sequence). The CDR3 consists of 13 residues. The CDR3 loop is CASSQQKTVLPFF. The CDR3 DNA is TGTGCCAGCAGCCAACAAAAGACAGTTCTCCCTTTCTTT. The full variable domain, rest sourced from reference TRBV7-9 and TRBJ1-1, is DTGVSQNPRHKITKRGQNVTFRCDPISEHNRLYWYRQTLGQGPEFLTYFQNEAQLEKSRLLSDRFSAERPKGSFSTLEIQRTEQGDSAMYLCASSQQKTVLPFFGQGTRLTVV.

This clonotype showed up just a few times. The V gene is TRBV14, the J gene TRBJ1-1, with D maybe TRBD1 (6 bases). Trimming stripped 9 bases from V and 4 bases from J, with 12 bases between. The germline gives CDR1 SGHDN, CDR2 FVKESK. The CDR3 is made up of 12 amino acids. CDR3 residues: CASKGQLTEAFF. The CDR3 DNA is TGTGCCAGTAAGGGACAACTCACTGAAGCTTTCTTT.

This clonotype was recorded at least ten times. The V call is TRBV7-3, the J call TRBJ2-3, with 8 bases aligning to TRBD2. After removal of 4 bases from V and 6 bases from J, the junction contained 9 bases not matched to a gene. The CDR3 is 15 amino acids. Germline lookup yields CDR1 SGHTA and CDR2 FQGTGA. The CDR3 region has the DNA TGTGCCAGCAGCTCGGGGGGGCAACTAGCCGATACGCAGTATTTT. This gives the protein CASSSGGQLADTQYF.

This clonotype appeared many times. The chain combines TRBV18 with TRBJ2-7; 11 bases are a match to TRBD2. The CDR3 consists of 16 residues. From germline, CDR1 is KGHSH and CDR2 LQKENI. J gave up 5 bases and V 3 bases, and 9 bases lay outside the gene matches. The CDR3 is CASSPASGRIGDEQYF. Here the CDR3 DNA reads TGTGCCAGCTCACCGGCTAGCGGGAGGATCGGTGACGAGCAGTACTTC.

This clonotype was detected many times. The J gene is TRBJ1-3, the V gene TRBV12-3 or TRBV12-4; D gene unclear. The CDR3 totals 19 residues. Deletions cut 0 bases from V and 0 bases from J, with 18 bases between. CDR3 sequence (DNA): TGTGCCAGCAGTTTAGCGCTAAAAAAACCTCAACTCTCTGGAAACACCATATATTTT. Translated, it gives CASSLALKKPQLSGNTIYF.